This T cell receptor (beta chain) was documented in a study of control samples from healthy donors and cancer patients. The assay was immunoSEQ multiplex PCR, and TCRdb's table has in-frame clones only and misses some. The sample lists about 140,000 clones, less than 95% seen once, with more than 6.5% in the top ten. V gave up 2 bases and J gave up 5 bases, with 9 bases separating them. This CDR3 has 13 residues. Germline V gene data show CDR1 as MNHEY and CDR2 as SVGAGI. Sequencing was carried out using blood. This receptor was identified in a man in his late teens or twenties in good health. The chain carries TRBV6-5 and TRBJ1-1; D remains ambiguous. CDR3 sequence reads: CASSYQRRTEAFF. In DNA, the CDR3 is TGTGCCAGCAGTTACCAACGGAGAACTGAAGCTTTCTTT.